This TCR beta chain was retrieved from a study of regulatory T cells in long-lasting Graves disease. Whole-study results and caveats: Persistent disease exhibited a predilection for TRBV28, TRBJ1-2 and TRBJ2-5. Patients with persistent Graves' had lower TCR diversity than newly diagnosed patients. Small sample size may have lowered accuracy.

Time point defined: newly diagnosed GD, antithyroid drugs for less than 3 months. PBMC-derived RNA was used for the TCR library. In this sample, this clonotype turned up many times. Its antigen remains unknown. This CDR3 comprises 16 residues. The ends were cut back, 0 bases at V and 6 bases at J, with 15 bases in the middle. Libraries of TCR beta came from iRepertoire HTBI primers plus Arm-PCR of CDR3 regions. MiXCR, applied by TCRdb to the multiplex PCR reads, yields one record per CDR3 protein. The sample has a few hundred thousand distinct CDR3 sequences, 15% to 20% seen once. These data also formed part of another study, on T cells in Graves' hyperthyroidism and ophthalmopathy.

The chain recombines TRBV12-3 or TRBV12-4 with TRBJ2-1; weak D call: TRBD2 (6 bases). The TCR sequence derives from a woman between 18 and 30 years old with Graves disease. Sample: peripheral blood mononuclear cells (PBMCs), taken at new diagnosis, from a patient treated with antithyroid drugs. In nucleotides, the CDR3 is TGTGCCAGCAGTTTAGCCGCGGGACTCTCCGGCAATGAGCAGTTCTTC. Protein: CASSLAAGLSGNEQFF.